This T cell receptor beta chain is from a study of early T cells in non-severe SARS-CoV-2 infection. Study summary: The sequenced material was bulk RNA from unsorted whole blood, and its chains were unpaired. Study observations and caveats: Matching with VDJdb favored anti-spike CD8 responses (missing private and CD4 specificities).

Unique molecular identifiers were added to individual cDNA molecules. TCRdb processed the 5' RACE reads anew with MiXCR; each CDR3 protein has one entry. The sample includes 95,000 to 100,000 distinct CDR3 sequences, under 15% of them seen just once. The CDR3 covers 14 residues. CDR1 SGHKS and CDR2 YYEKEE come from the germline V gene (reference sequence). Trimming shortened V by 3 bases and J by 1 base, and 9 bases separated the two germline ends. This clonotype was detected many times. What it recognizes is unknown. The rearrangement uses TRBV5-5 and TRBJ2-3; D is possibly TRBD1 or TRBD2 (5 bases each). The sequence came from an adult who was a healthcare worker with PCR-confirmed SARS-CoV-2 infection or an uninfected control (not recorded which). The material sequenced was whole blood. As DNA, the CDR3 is TGTGCCAGCAGCTCCCTGGGGGGCACAGATACGCAGTATTTT. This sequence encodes CASSSLGGTDTQYF.